The sequence of this T cell receptor (beta chain) was determined in a study of T cell repertoires in cytomegalovirus infection. About the study: Public TCR beta signature analysis indicated the presence of both CMV infection and matching HLA type.

J was trimmed by 3 bases and V by 5 bases; bases with no gene match: 13. The CDR3 spans 17 residues. Germline loops: CDR1 SGHVS, CDR2 FNYEAQ. Study-level results: The cumulative frequency of public TCR beta families identified carriers of CMV plus the relevant HLA. Ex vivo, HLA-C-restricted CMV-specific TCR beta clonotypes prevailed over the rest of the response.

TCRdb redid the calling of the reads with MiXCR, one entry per CDR3 protein. The sample lists 450,000 to 650,000 distinct CDR3 sequences, approximately 26% occurring once. This clonotype was seen only a few times. The antigen is not known. The source is a human donor in good health (CMV status not recorded). Some clones in this sample may be carry-over from other donors' samples. Input material: PBMCs. This chain uses TRBV7-6 with TRBJ1-5; 7 nucleotides agree with TRBD1. The CDR3 nucleotides are TGTGCCAGCAGCCCTATCGGGAGGGGGCCGAACAATCAGCCCCAGCATTTT. Amino acids: CASSPIGRGPNNQPQHF. The entire variable domain, with the rest obtained from reference TRBV7-6 and TRBJ1-5, is as follows: GAGVSQSPRYKVTKRGQDVALRCDPISGHVSLYWYRQALGQGPEFLTYFNYEAQQDKSGLPNDRFSAERPEGSISTLTIQRTEQRDSAMYRCASSPIGRGPNNQPQHFGDGTRLSIL.